This T cell receptor (beta chain) appears in the sequencing data of a study of regulatory T cells in long-lasting Graves disease. Regarding the study as a whole: Newly diagnosed Graves' patients had higher TCR diversity than persistent ones. Persistent disease favored TRBV28, TRBJ1-2 and TRBJ2-5.

This clonotype was counted a few times. What it binds is unknown. CDR3-region Arm-PCR and iRepertoire HTBI primers produced the TCR beta libraries. Per the authors' pipeline: The study identified more than 50 TRBV and approximately 13 TRBJ segments across samples. Each CDR3 protein is one row after TCRdb ran MiXCR on the multiplex PCR reads. TCRdb, not the original authors, processed these V and J calls. The repertoire holds around 330,000 distinct CDR3 sequences, with 18% as singletons. As for time point: newly diagnosed GD, antithyroid drugs for less than 3 months. Construction of the TCR library relied on RNA isolated from PBMCs. V shed 1 base, J shed 1 base, and the junction held 12 bases outside the gene matches. Germline assignment: CDR1 LGHDT and CDR2 YNNKEL (reference sequence). The CDR3 runs 18 residues.

The V call is TRBV3-1, the J call TRBJ1-1, with TRBD1 matching over 7 bases. This clonotype originated in a female donor with Graves disease. Sample: peripheral blood mononuclear cells (PBMCs), taken at new diagnosis, from a patient treated with antithyroid drugs. CDR3 protein: CASSQGFTRDSWNTEAFF. The DNA of the CDR3 is TGTGCCAGCAGCCAAGGTTTCACTCGGGACAGCTGGAACACTGAAGCTTTCTTT.